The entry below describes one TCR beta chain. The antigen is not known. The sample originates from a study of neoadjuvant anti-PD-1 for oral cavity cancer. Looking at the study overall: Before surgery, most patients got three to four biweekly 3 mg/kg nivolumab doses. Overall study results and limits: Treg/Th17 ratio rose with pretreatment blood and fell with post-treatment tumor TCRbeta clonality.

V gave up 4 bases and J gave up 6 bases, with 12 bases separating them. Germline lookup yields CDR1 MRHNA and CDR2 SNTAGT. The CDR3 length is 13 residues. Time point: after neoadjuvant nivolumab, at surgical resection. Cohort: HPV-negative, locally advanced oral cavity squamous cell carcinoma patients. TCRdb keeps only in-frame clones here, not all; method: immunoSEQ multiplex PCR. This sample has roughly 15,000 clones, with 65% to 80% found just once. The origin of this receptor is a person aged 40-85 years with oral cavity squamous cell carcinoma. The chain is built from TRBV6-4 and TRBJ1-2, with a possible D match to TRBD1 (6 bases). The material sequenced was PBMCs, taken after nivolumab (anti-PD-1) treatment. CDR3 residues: CASSAQGTDGYTF. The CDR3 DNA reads TGTGCCAGCAGTGCACAGGGAACAGATGGCTACACCTTC.